One sample yielded the 11 T cell receptor beta chains listed below, sequenced in a study of immune evolution from preneoplasia to lung adenocarcinoma. Clones were read by immunoSEQ multiplex PCR, and TCRdb kept only the in-frame ones, dropping some. The data contain about 4,100 clones, more than 60% of them singletons. The sample consisted of FFPE minimally invasive lung adenocarcinoma tissue. The source is a person between 50 and 69 years old with lung adenocarcinoma.

The chain combines TRBV7-2 with TRBJ2-7; 8 bases map to TRBD1. In germline, CDR1 is SGHTA, CDR2 FQGNSA. V was pared by 2 bases and J by 3 bases, with 6 bases of the junction left unmatched. The CDR3 is 15 amino acids. In nucleotides, the CDR3 is TGTGCCAGCAGCTTATCAGCAGGGGGCATCTACGAGCAGTACTTC. Its translation is CASSLSAGGIYEQYF.

CDR3 sequence: CASRVDSLSSYNSPLHF. DNA for the CDR3: TGTGCCAGTAGAGTTGACAGCTTGAGCTCCTATAATTCACCCCTCCACTTT. V gene TRBV19 combines with J gene TRBJ1-6; maybe TRBD1 (5 bases). V lost 6 bases and J 0 bases, leaving 15 bases between the germline ends. In germline, CDR1 is LNHDA, CDR2 SQIVND (reference sequence). CDR3 size: 17 residues.

This chain uses TRBV27 with TRBJ2-7, with 10 bases that match TRBD1. Germline V gene sequence: CDR1 MNHEY, CDR2 SMNVEV (reference sequence). This CDR3 region has 14 residues. With V trimmed by 8 bases and J by 7 bases, 11 bases remained unmatched. The CDR3, as DNA: TGTGCCAGCTGGGGAATCGGGACAGGGGATGAGCAGTACTTC. Encoded protein: CASWGIGTGDEQYF.

The sample holds a few counts of this clone. The chain recombines TRBV6-5 with TRBJ2-5, with D perhaps assigned TRBD1 or TRBD2 (5 bases each). Trimming took 6 bases from V and 0 from J, leaving 8 bases between them. Germline CDR1 is MNHEY and CDR2 is SVGAGI. There are 13 residues in the CDR3. This CDR3 is CASRPGHQETQYF. The CDR3 DNA reads TGTGCCAGCAGACCGGGACACCAAGAGACCCAGTACTTC.

The chain links TRBV7-2 to TRBJ1-6; 7 bases are shared with TRBD1. CDR1 and CDR2 from the germline V gene are SGHTA and FQGNSA. V trimming: 5 bases; J trimming: 0 bases; junction bases outside the gene matches: 10. This CDR3 has 18 residues. The CDR3 nucleotides read TGTGCCAGCAGCGACCGGGACAGTATAAGCTCCTATAATTCACCCCTCCACTTT. It is translated as CASSDRDSISSYNSPLHF.

This clone was found once. The genes are TRBV20-1 and TRBJ2-7; no clear D. CDR3 length: 11 residues. CDR1 DFQATT and CDR2 SNEGSKA come from the germline V gene (reference sequence). Trimming removed 4 bases from V and 6 bases from J, with 10 bases in between. The CDR3 nucleotides read TGCAGTGCTAAGTGGCTTCCCGAGCAGTACTTC. Its translation is CSAKWLPEQYF.

V usage is TRBV19 and J usage is TRBJ2-4, with D hard to call. V lost 7 bases to trimming and J lost 0 bases, with 13 bases between them. Germline loops: CDR1 LNHDA, CDR2 SQIVND (reference sequence). CDR3 size: 15 residues. The CDR3 coding sequence is TGTGCCAGTATGGGGTTACAGTTAGCCAAAAACATTCAGTACTTC. It codes for CASMGLQLAKNIQYF.

The chain has TRBV5-6 and TRBJ2-3; TRBD2 matches at 9 bases. The germline V gene has CDR1 SGHDT and CDR2 YYEEEE. The V gene end was trimmed by 4 bases and the J gene end by 9 bases; junction bases not matched to a gene: 15. The CDR3 totals 16 residues. The CDR3 DNA reads as TGTGCCAGCAGCGTATCACCGGGACTAGCTCGGAAAACGCAGTATTTT. Its translation: CASSVSPGLARKTQYF.

The table lists this clone with a count of one. The chain couples TRBV5-1 to TRBJ1-1, with 7 positions matching TRBD1. The CDR3 runs 15 residues. Trimming cost V 0 bases and J 3 bases; bases outside gene matches: 5. Germline V gives CDR1 SGHRS, CDR2 YFSETQ. CDR3 sequence: CASSLGPGGDTEAFF. For the CDR3, the DNA is TGCGCCAGCAGCTTGGGTCCAGGGGGGGACACTGAAGCTTTCTTT.

The chain carries TRBV9 and TRBJ1-3; D gene ambiguous. This CDR3 is 15 amino acids long. The V end was cut by 4 bases, the J end by 4 bases, with 15 bases between. CDR1 and CDR2 (germline): SGDLS, YYNGEE. CDR3 protein: CASSPEGRYGNTIYF. CDR3 DNA sequence: TGTGCCAGCAGCCCCGAAGGGAGATACGGAAACACCATATATTTT.

V is TRBV10-1 and J is TRBJ2-1; D call uncertain. CDR1 and CDR2 (germline): WNHNN, SYGVQD (reference sequence). The CDR3 is 19 residues long. V shed 0 bases and J shed 8 bases, with 26 bases lying between them. CDR3 sequence: CASSESEGLDRMRPHEQFF. The CDR3 nucleotides are TGCGCCAGCAGTGAGTCGGAAGGATTAGACCGGATGAGGCCGCATGAGCAGTTCTTC.